One sample yielded the 14 T cell receptor beta chains listed below, sequenced in a study of cytomegalovirus exposure and HLA in healthy donors (dated by TCRdb to about 2017). Libraries were constructed by the immunoSEQ multiplex PCR assay. For the multiplex PCR, a mixture combining 60 forward primers for TCR Vbeta segments and 13 reverse primers for TCR Jbeta segments was used. This immuneACCESS table, as held by TCRdb, lists in-frame sequences with V and J called but not all clones. Of the missing ones, under half trace to an unresolved V gene in checked studies; the others have no known cause. Present in this sample are 150,000 to 180,000 clones, approximately 81% of which were seen just once. In total, the top ten clones hold approximately 1.3% of the sample. Sequenced material: PBMCs. The receptor source for this set is a man aged 18 to 29 in good health and CMV-seronegative.

The V gene is TRBV7-6, the J gene TRBJ2-5; 9 nucleotides agree with TRBD1. The germline V gene encodes CDR1 SGHVS and CDR2 FNYEAQ. V shed 3 bases, J shed 4 bases, and the junction held 9 bases outside the gene matches. The CDR3 has 16 amino acids. The CDR3 loop reads CASSLGQGLQGETQYF. The CDR3 bases are TGTGCCAGCAGCTTGGGACAGGGCCTCCAAGGAGAGACCCAGTACTTC.

The V and J genes are TRBV9 and TRBJ2-1; 9 positions agree with TRBD2. The germline V gene has CDR1 SGDLS and CDR2 YYNGEE. With V trimmed by 4 bases and J by 9 bases, 11 bases remained unmatched. This CDR3 spans 15 amino acids. The CDR3 bases are TGTGCCAGCAGCTTTAGCGGGAGAGGGGCCAGTGAGCAGTTCTTC. Encoded protein: CASSFSGRGASEQFF.

This CDR3 is CASSPGTSGDTDTQYF. The CDR3 nucleotides read TGTGCCAGCTCACCTGGGACTAGCGGGGACACAGATACGCAGTATTTT. The chain carries TRBV18 and TRBJ2-3; 13 bases line up with TRBD2. The CDR3 contains 16 residues. Germline loops: CDR1 KGHSH, CDR2 LQKENI. The junction had 2 bases not matched to a gene; V was cut back by 3 bases and J by 2 bases.

This clone was seen a handful of times. The chain uses TRBV6-5 and TRBJ2-3, with TRBD2 identical over 8 bases. The CDR3 has 15 amino acids. The V gene end was trimmed by 1 base and the J gene end by 8 bases; junction bases not matched to a gene: 8. Germline V CDR1 and CDR2: MNHEY, SVGAGI. CDR3 loop: CASSYFGRASTTQYF. CDR3 bases: TGTGCCAGCAGTTACTTCGGGAGGGCCTCCACTACGCAGTATTTT.

The gene calls are TRBV6-1 and TRBJ2-3; 9 nucleotides line up with TRBD1. Germline V gene sequence: CDR1 MNHNS, CDR2 SASEGT. The CDR3 contains 15 residues. Trimming cost V 6 bases and J 0 bases; bases outside gene matches: 4. The CDR3 DNA reads as TGTGCCAGCAGAGAACAGGGGGCTAGCACAGATACGCAGTATTTT. The encoded protein is CASREQGASTDTQYF.

This clone has just one count. The junction differs from germline at one of its ends, possibly a read error. The chain links TRBV7-9 to TRBJ2-7; 7 bases are a match to TRBD2. CDR1 is SEHNR and CDR2 is FQNEAQ in the germline V gene (reference sequence). This CDR3 contains 12 residues. CDR3 in DNA: TGTTCCAGCGGGGACTCCACCTACGAGCAGTACTTC. It translates to CSSGDSTYEQYF.

This clone was recorded a few times. The chain is built from TRBV10-3 and TRBJ2-7, with 7 bases lining up with TRBD2. Germline assignment: CDR1 ENHRY and CDR2 SYGVKD. V was clipped by 7 bases and J by 2 bases; unmatched bases: 5. The CDR3 length is 13 residues. The CDR3 loop is CAINGGGPYEQYF. In DNA, the CDR3 is TGTGCCATCAACGGGGGAGGGCCCTACGAGCAGTACTTC.

The chain is built from TRBV7-2 and TRBJ1-1; no reliable D call. Germline loops: CDR1 SGHTA, CDR2 FQGNSA. The CDR3 loop spans 15 amino acids. Trimming cost V 6 bases and J 1 base, with 15 bases left between them. CDR3 bases: TGTGCCAGCAGACTGCCGGACTGGACGAACACTGAAGCTTTCTTT. Translation gives CASRLPDWTNTEAFF.

This clone has just a few counts. The rearrangement joins TRBV11-3 to TRBJ2-2; no clear D. Looked up from germline, CDR1 is SGHNT and CDR2 is YENEEA. The CDR3 sequence is 13 residues long. Trimming stripped 0 bases from V and 8 bases from J, with 7 bases between. CDR3 bases: TGTGCCAGCAGCTTAGAGGCGGTGGGGGAGCTGTTTTTT. Its protein product is CASSLEAVGELFF.

The V call is TRBV18, the J call TRBJ2-7, with no clear D. From germline, CDR1 is KGHSH and CDR2 LQKENI. The CDR3 extends over 14 amino acids. Between the trimmed V and J ends, which lost 1 base and 5 bases, there was a span of 12 bases. The chain's CDR3 is CASSPLKSQNEQYF. The DNA for the CDR3 is TGTGCCAGCTCACCACTTAAGTCCCAGAACGAGCAGTACTTC.

V is TRBV6-4 and J is TRBJ2-1; D uncertain. This CDR3 region has 13 residues. Trimming cost V 5 bases and J 0 bases, with 5 bases left between them. Germline loops: CDR1 MRHNA, CDR2 SNTAGT. Written as DNA, the CDR3 is TGTGCCAGCAGTCCCAACTCCTACAATGAGCAGTTCTTC. Translating it yields CASSPNSYNEQFF.

CDR3 amino acids: CASSFPGLAGSYEQYF. The CDR3 DNA reads as TGTGCCAGCAGCTTCCCCGGACTAGCGGGCTCCTACGAGCAGTACTTC. The chain couples TRBV5-6 to TRBJ2-7; the match to TRBD2 covers 11 bases. J was trimmed by 0 bases and V by 2 bases; bases with no gene match: 4. In germline, CDR1 is SGHDT, CDR2 YYEEEE. The CDR3 sequence is 16 residues long. The full variable domain, completed using reference TRBV5-6 and TRBJ2-7, is DAGVTQSPTHLIKTRGQQVTLRCSPKSGHDTVSWYQQALGQGPQFIFQYYEEEERQRGNFPDRFSGHQFPNYSSELNVNALLLGDSALYLCASSFPGLAGSYEQYFGPGTRLTVT.

This clone showed up just once. The chain joins TRBV9 to TRBJ2-7; D might be TRBD2 (6 bases). This CDR3 has 16 amino acids. CDR1 and CDR2 from the germline V gene are SGDLS and YYNGEE. Trimming removed 3 bases from V and 5 bases from J, with 21 bases in between. Here the CDR3 DNA reads TGTGCCAGCAGCGGGAGGGGCTCGGCAGGCGGCAACGAGCAGTACTTC. Amino acid sequence: CASSGRGSAGGNEQYF.

This chain connects TRBV7-9 to TRBJ2-2; D is unresolved. V dropped 2 bases and J dropped 5 bases, with 6 bases sitting between them. Germline-derived CDR1 and CDR2 are SEHNR and FQNEAQ (reference sequence). This CDR3 has 13 residues. CDR3 amino acids: CASSLYATGELFF. The CDR3 nucleotides read TGTGCCAGCAGCTTATATGCGACCGGGGAGCTGTTTTTT.